This T cell receptor (beta chain) was profiled in a study of T cells in Graves' hyperthyroidism and ophthalmopathy. This clonotype came up many times. This CDR3 comprises 14 residues. CDR1 is MNHNS, CDR2 SASEGT, per germline. V gave up 5 bases and J gave up 0 bases, with 10 bases separating them. TCR beta CDR3 sequences were amplified from RNA transcripts. A set of HTBI primers served as the primers for a first-round RT-PCR of the TCR CDR3. TCRdb re-analysed the multiplex PCR reads in MiXCR, keeping a single row per CDR3 protein. In the table there are 340,000 or so distinct CDR3 sequences, 15% to 20% of which are singletons.

Material for sequencing was blood. This receptor was obtained from a woman aged 50 to 65 with Graves' hyperthyroidism. This sequence joins TRBV6-1 and TRBJ1-1; D not certain. The CDR3 DNA follows: TGTGCCAGCAGTAATGGGTTCATGAACACTGAAGCTTTCTTT. This encodes CASSNGFMNTEAFF.